This is a list of T cell receptor beta chains from one sample in a study of T cells in Graves' hyperthyroidism and ophthalmopathy. Using its own MiXCR run on the multiplex PCR reads, TCRdb lists one record per CDR3 protein. The table lists 330,000 or so distinct CDR3 sequences, around a sixth of them singletons. The sequencing input was blood. Receptors were obtained from a woman between 40 and 50 years old with Graves' ophthalmopathy. Both conserved end residues are part of each CDR3. Fields, in order: clone size, V gene, J gene, D gene, CDR3 DNA, CDR3 protein. D genes are given only for firm matches. The size entry is marked missing in some rows and otherwise reads once, few, many or a size class.

many	TRBV14	TRBJ2-7	NA	TGTGCCAGCAGCCAAGATATAGCAGTTCGCGAGCAGTACTTC	CASSQDIAVREQYF
many	TRBV12-3/TRBV12-4	TRBJ2-7	NA	TGTGCCAGCAGCCCGTGGGGGACGGGAAGCTCCTACGAGCAGTACTTC	CASSPWGTGSSYEQYF
many	TRBV9	TRBJ1-5	NA	TGTGCCAGCAGCGCACAGGGTAGAGGCAATCAGCCCCAGCATTTT	CASSAQGRGNQPQHF
many	TRBV18	TRBJ2-2	NA	TGTGCCAGCTCACCGAGCTCCGGGACACGCACCGGGGAGCTGTTTTTT	CASSPSSGTRTGELFF
many	TRBV6-1	TRBJ2-6	NA	TGTGCCAGCAGTGGGCGGGGCACAAGCTCTGGGGCCAACGTCCTGACTTTC	CASSGRGTSSGANVLTF
NA	TRBV6-5	TRBJ2-7	TRBD2	TGTGCCAGCAGTTTAAAAATGGGACTAGCGGGCAACGAGCAGTACTTC	CASSLKMGLAGNEQYF
many	TRBV12-3/TRBV12-4	TRBJ2-6	NA	TGTGCCAGCAAGGCCTCTGGGGCCAACGTCCTGACTTTC	CASKASGANVLTF
many	TRBV30	TRBJ1-1	TRBD1	TGTGCCTGGACTTACAGGGGCACTGAAGCTTTCTTT	CAWTYRGTEAFF
NA	TRBV5-1	TRBJ2-2	NA	TGCGCCAGCAGCTTGGCTGCTGGCCCAGACCCGGTGGCCGGGGAGCTGTTTTTT	CASSLAAGPDPVAGELFF
NA	TRBV19	TRBJ1-2	NA	TGTGCCAGTACCCCCCTTAAGGCAGTGAGGGGCTACACCTTC	CASTPLKAVRGYTF
many	TRBV12-3/TRBV12-4	TRBJ2-7	TRBD2	TGTGCCCGCAGTTCCAGCCGGGGCGGGAGCTACGAGCAGTACTTC	CARSSSRGGSYEQYF
many	TRBV5-1	TRBJ2-7	NA	TGCGCCAGCAGCTCCGGGTCTCGTCCGAGAGAGCAGTACTTC	CASSSGSRPREQYF
many	TRBV5-1	TRBJ2-7	TRBD2	TGCGCCAGCAGCTTAGCGGGAGAGGATGAGCAGTACTTC	CASSLAGEDEQYF
many	TRBV24-1	TRBJ2-7	TRBD2	TGTGCCACCAGCCCTAGCGGGAGGACGAACGAGCAGTACTTC	CATSPSGRTNEQYF
many	TRBV28	TRBJ1-2	NA	TGTGCCAGCAGTTTAGCAGGGGACTATGGCTACACCTTC	CASSLAGDYGYTF
many	TRBV30	TRBJ2-2	NA	TGTGCCTGGAGTGCCCACCCAGGGTCCGGGGAGCTGTTTTTT	CAWSAHPGSGELFF
once	TRBV12-3/TRBV12-4	TRBJ2-7	TRBD2	TGTGCCAGCACCCGATCCCGGGGGGGCGAGCAGTACTTC	CASTRSRGGEQYF
many	TRBV28	TRBJ1-5	TRBD1	TGTGCCAGCAGTGCGGGACAGCCGATTCTGCCCCAGCATTTT	CASSAGQPILPQHF
NA	TRBV7-9	TRBJ2-4	NA	TGTGCCAGCAGCTTGGGGTCGGAGGGGGATCCAAGGTACTTC	CASSLGSEGDPRYF
many	TRBV30	TRBJ2-7	NA	TGTGCCTGGAGCGATACTAGCTACTCCTACGAGCAGTACTTC	CAWSDTSYSYEQYF